What follows is one TCR beta chain and its context. These data originate in a study of glioma-infiltrating T cells after dendritic cell vaccination. There are 15 residues in the CDR3. After removal of 0 bases from V and 5 bases from J, the junction contained 6 bases not matched to a gene. Germline V gene sequence: CDR1 MGHRA, CDR2 YSYEKL. The protocol was immunoSEQ multiplex PCR, while the TCRdb copy is restricted to in-frame clones and leaves out a portion. The repertoire has tens of thousands of clones, about four fifths of them found once; the top ten carry approximately 7.9%. This clonotype was obtained from a human donor with glioblastoma. The V and J genes are TRBV4-1 and TRBJ2-5; TRBD1 matches at 7 bases. This specimen was blood, taken before dendritic cell vaccination. The CDR3 DNA sequence: TGCGCCAGCAGCCAAGAGGTCGACAGGGTGGAGACCCAGTACTTC. It encodes CASSQEVDRVETQYF.